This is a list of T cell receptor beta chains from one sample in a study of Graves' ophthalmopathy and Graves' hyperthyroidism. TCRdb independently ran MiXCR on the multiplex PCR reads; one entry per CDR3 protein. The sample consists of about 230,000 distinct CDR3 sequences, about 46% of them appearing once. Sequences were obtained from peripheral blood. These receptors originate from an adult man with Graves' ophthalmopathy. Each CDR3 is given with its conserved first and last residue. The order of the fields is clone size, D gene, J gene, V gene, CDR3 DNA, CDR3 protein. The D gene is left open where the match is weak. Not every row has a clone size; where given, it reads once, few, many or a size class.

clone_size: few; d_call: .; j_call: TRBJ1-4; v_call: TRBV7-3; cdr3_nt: TGTGCCAGCAAGCTAGGGTTCGGCAATGAAAAACTGTTTTTT; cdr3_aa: CASKLGFGNEKLFF
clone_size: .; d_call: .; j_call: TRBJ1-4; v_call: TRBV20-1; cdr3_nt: TGCAGTGCTAGGCCCGGGAACGATGTGGAAAAACTGTTTTTT; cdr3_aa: CSARPGNDVEKLFF
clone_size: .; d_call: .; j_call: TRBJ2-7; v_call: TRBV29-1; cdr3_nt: TGCAGCGTTGGAGGCACAGCCAAAGCCTCCGAGCAGTACTTC; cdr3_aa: CSVGGTAKASEQYF
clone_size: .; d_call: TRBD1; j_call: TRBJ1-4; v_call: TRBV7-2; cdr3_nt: TGTGCCAGCAAGACAGGGCGACTTAATGAAAAACTGTTTTTT; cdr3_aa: CASKTGRLNEKLFF
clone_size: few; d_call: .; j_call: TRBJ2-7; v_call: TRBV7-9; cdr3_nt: TGTGCCAGCAGCTCGTGGCTAGAGGGGGACGAGCAGTACTTC; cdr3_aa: CASSSWLEGDEQYF
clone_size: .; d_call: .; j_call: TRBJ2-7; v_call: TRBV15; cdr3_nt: TGTGCCACCAGCAGAGGGGGGGGGCTCTACGAGCAGTACTTC; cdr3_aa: CATSRGGGLYEQYF
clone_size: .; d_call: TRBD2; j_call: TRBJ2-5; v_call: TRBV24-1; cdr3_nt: TGTGCCACCAGCGGGATAGCGGGGGGGCCGTACCAAGAGACCCAGTACTTC; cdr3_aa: CATSGIAGGPYQETQYF
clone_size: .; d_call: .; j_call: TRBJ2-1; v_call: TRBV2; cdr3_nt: TGTGCCAGCAGGATATACAATGAGCAGTTCTTC; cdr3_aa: CASRIYNEQFF
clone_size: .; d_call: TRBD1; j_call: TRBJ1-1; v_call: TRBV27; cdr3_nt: TGTGCCAGCAGTTTATCGGGACAGGCGAACACTGAAGCTTTCTTT; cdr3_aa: CASSLSGQANTEAFF
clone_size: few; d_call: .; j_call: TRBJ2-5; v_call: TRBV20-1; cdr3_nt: TGCAGTGCTACTGAACCGGGACGAGGGGAGACCCAGTACTTC; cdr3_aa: CSATEPGRGETQYF
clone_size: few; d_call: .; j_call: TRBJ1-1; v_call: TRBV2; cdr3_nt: TGTGCCAGCAGGGGGACGGGCGAGAACACTGAAGCTTTCTTT; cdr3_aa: CASRGTGENTEAFF
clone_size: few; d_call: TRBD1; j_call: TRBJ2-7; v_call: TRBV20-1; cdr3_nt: TGCAGTGGAGCGGGACAGGGAAACCACGAGCAGTACTTC; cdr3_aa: CSGAGQGNHEQYF
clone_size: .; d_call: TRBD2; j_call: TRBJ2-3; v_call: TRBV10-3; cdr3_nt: TGTGCCATCAGTGAACCCGGACTAGCGGGAGCGTTAACAGATACGCAGTATTTT; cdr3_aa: CAISEPGLAGALTDTQYF
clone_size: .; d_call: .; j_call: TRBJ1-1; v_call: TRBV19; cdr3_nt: TGTGCCAGTAGTGAAGCGAGGACGAACACTGAAGCTTTCTTT; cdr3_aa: CASSEARTNTEAFF
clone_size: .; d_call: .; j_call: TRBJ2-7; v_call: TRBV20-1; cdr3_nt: TGCAGTGCTAGAGGGCGGGGTGCCTACGAGCAGTACTTC; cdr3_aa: CSARGRGAYEQYF
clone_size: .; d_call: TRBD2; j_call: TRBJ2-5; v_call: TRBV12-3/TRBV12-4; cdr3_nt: TGTGCCAGCAGTCCGGGACTACTAGAGACCCAGTACTTC; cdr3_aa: CASSPGLLETQYF
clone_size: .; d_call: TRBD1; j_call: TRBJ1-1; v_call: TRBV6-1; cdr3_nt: TGTGCCAGCAGCTACAGGGGGCCCACTGAAGCTTTCTTT; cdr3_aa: CASSYRGPTEAFF
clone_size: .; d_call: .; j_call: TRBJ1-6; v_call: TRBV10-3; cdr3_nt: TGTGCCATCAGGACAGCCGTATATAATTCACCCCTCCACTTT; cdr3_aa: CAIRTAVYNSPLHF